This entry lists 27 T cell receptor beta chains sequenced from one sample in a study of T cell responses to AZD1222 COVID-19 vaccine. The assay was immunoSEQ multiplex PCR, and TCRdb's table has in-frame clones only and misses some. The sample shows roughly 100,000 clones, 82% of them seen only once. Sequenced here: peripheral blood, sampled on day 0 of AZD1222 vaccination. The receptors were sampled from an adult in good health.

V usage is TRBV18 and J usage is TRBJ1-3; D gene ambiguous. Trimming removed 2 bases at V and 6 bases at J, with 11 bases between. The CDR3 runs to 14 residues. The germline V gene encodes CDR1 KGHSH and CDR2 LQKENI. CDR3 region: CASSPSDGENTIYF. The CDR3 DNA reads TGTGCCAGCTCACCAAGCGATGGGGAAAACACCATATATTTT.

V usage is TRBV12-3 or TRBV12-4 and J usage is TRBJ2-7; D not resolved. V was clipped by 3 bases and J by 2 bases, with 8 bases between them. CDR3 length equals 13 residues. In DNA form, the CDR3 reads TGTGCCAGCAGTTTCGCACAACCCTACGAGCAGTACTTC. Its translation is CASSFAQPYEQYF.

The chain has TRBV12-3 or TRBV12-4 and TRBJ2-3; D unresolved. The length of the CDR3 is 11 residues. With 3 bases removed from V and 6 bases from J, the gap between germline ends came to 4 bases. The CDR3 is CASSLRDTQYF. In DNA, the CDR3 is TGTGCCAGCAGTTTGAGGGATACGCAGTATTTT.

The J gene is TRBJ1-4, the V gene TRBV2; D is possibly TRBD1 (5 bases). The CDR3 totals 15 residues. Germline V gene lookup returns CDR1 SNHLY and CDR2 FYNNEI. The V end was cut by 3 bases, the J end by 3 bases, with 11 bases between. The CDR3 coding sequence is TGTGCCAGCAGTGACGAGGGGCTGGCTAATGAAAAACTGTTTTTT. Translating gives CASSDEGLANEKLFF.

The chain recombines TRBV27 with TRBJ2-1; 9 nucleotides agree with TRBD1. CDR1 MNHEY and CDR2 SMNVEV come from the germline V gene (reference sequence). V was pared by 5 bases and J by 4 bases, with 3 bases of the junction left unmatched. There are 14 residues in the CDR3. CDR3 loop: CASSRQGVYNEQFF. The CDR3 region has the DNA TGTGCCAGCAGTAGACAGGGGGTGTACAATGAGCAGTTCTTC.

This chain uses TRBV5-1 with TRBJ2-1; TRBD2 is a possible D gene (5 bases). The germline V and J ends were trimmed by 0 bases and 2 bases, with 9 bases remaining between them. Germline assignment: CDR1 SGHRS and CDR2 YFSETQ. This CDR3 has 15 amino acids. CDR3 loop: CASSLGGFTYNEQFF. The CDR3 DNA reads TGCGCCAGCAGCTTGGGAGGGTTCACCTACAATGAGCAGTTCTTC.

The chain is built from TRBV20-1 and TRBJ1-4; the match to TRBD1 covers 8 bases. The V gene's germline CDR1 is DFQATT and CDR2 SNEGSKA (reference sequence). J lost 7 bases, V lost 3 bases, and 4 bases had no gene match. CDR3 size: 13 residues. The CDR3 sequence is CSASGTGGEKLFF. Here the CDR3 DNA reads TGCAGTGCTAGTGGGACAGGCGGTGAAAAACTGTTTTTT.

This sequence joins TRBV27 and TRBJ1-3; the match to TRBD1 covers 7 bases. Germline assignment: CDR1 MNHEY and CDR2 SMNVEV (reference sequence). The CDR3 extends over 15 amino acids. Trimming at V came to 5 bases and at J to 2 bases, leaving 6 bases not matched to a gene. The CDR3 here is CASSTQDRAGNTIYF. CDR3 DNA sequence: TGTGCCAGCAGTACCCAAGACAGGGCTGGAAACACCATATATTTT.

The chain recombines TRBV5-1 with TRBJ1-1; 8 bases are shared with TRBD1. The V and J ends lost 0 bases and 4 bases, in that order; junction bases with no gene match: 2. CDR1 is SGHRS, CDR2 YFSETQ, per germline. This CDR3 contains 14 residues. CDR3: CASSLGTGTTEAFF. The CDR3 DNA reads as TGCGCCAGCAGCTTGGGGACAGGGACCACTGAAGCTTTCTTT.

The chain employs TRBV5-4 and TRBJ1-2; possible D gene TRBD1, 5 bases. With 4 bases removed from V and 3 bases from J, the gap between germline ends came to 16 bases. CDR3 length equals 15 residues. The germline CDR1 and CDR2 sequences are SGHNT and YYREEE (reference sequence). The CDR3 DNA is TGTGCCAGCAGCCCAAGCGCTAGCAGGGACTATGGCTACACCTTC. Translation: CASSPSASRDYGYTF. The entire variable domain, with the rest obtained from reference TRBV5-4 and TRBJ1-2, is as follows: ETGVTQSPTHLIKTRGQQVTLRCSSQSGHNTVSWYQQALGQGPQFIFQYYREEENGRGNFPPRFSGLQFPNYSSELNVNALELDDSALYLCASSPSASRDYGYTFGSGTRLTVV.

The chain couples TRBV5-1 to TRBJ2-6; no reliable D call. Germline values: CDR1 SGHRS, CDR2 YFSETQ. V lost 7 bases and J lost 2, with 7 bases in between. The CDR3 length is 13 residues. DNA for the CDR3: TGCGCCAGCTCGCAGGCTGGGGCCAACGTCCTGACTTTC. This gives the protein CASSQAGANVLTF.

The rearrangement links TRBV7-9 to TRBJ1-1; 7 nucleotides match TRBD1. With 5 bases clipped from V and 2 bases from J, the junction kept 20 bases outside the gene matches. Germline assignment: CDR1 SEHNR and CDR2 FQNEAQ (reference sequence). The CDR3 covers 19 residues. Here the CDR3 reads CASSRRDSPTKNPNTEAFF. The CDR3 DNA is TGTGCCAGCAGCCGACGGGACAGTCCCACTAAAAACCCAAACACTGAAGCTTTCTTT.

The genes are TRBV19 and TRBJ1-5; 7 positions agree with TRBD1. Germline values: CDR1 LNHDA, CDR2 SQIVND (reference sequence). This CDR3 comprises 14 residues. V lost 6 bases and J lost 0; bases outside the gene matches: 2. The CDR3 sequence: CASRTGYSNQPQHF. CDR3 sequence (DNA): TGTGCCAGTAGGACAGGGTATAGCAATCAGCCCCAGCATTTT.

The chain uses TRBV9 and TRBJ2-7; maybe TRBD2 (6 bases). The germline V gene encodes CDR1 SGDLS and CDR2 YYNGEE. This CDR3 comprises 15 residues. The V gene lost 0 bases and the J gene lost 0 bases, with 10 bases spanning the gap. CDR3 region: CASSVGEASSYEQYF. CDR3 bases: TGTGCCAGCAGCGTAGGGGAGGCGAGCTCCTACGAGCAGTACTTC.

This chain joins TRBV29-1 and TRBJ1-2; TRBD1 is a possible D gene (5 bases). Germline CDR1 is SQVTM and CDR2 is ANQGSEA. Trimming removed 4 bases from V and 6 bases from J, with 15 bases in between. CDR3 length: 13 residues. CDR3 amino acids: CSVVGASPHGYTF. As DNA, the CDR3 is TGCAGCGTTGTAGGGGCCAGTCCCCATGGCTACACCTTC.

The rearrangement joins TRBV14 to TRBJ1-1, with D perhaps TRBD1 (5 bases). Trimming removed 6 bases at V and 0 bases at J, with 20 bases between. The CDR3 has 17 residues. Germline assignment: CDR1 SGHDN and CDR2 FVKESK. CDR3 DNA sequence: TGTGCCAGCAGTCCAAGGGGTAGGCGGCCCATGAACACTGAAGCTTTCTTT. Amino acid sequence: CASSPRGRRPMNTEAFF.

V is TRBV19 and J is TRBJ1-5, with 7 bases lining up with TRBD1. There are 14 residues in the CDR3. V lost 6 bases, J lost 7 bases, and 9 bases stayed unmatched. Per the germline V gene, CDR1 is LNHDA and CDR2 is SQIVND (reference sequence). In DNA form, the CDR3 reads TGTGCCAGTAGCTCGGGACAGTTGGGGCAGCCCCAGCATTTT. The encoded protein is CASSSGQLGQPQHF.

This clone was found a few times. The J gene is TRBJ2-7, the V gene TRBV27; 8 bases agree with TRBD1. The CDR3 has 13 residues. The germline gives CDR1 MNHEY, CDR2 SMNVEV (reference sequence). J lost 2 bases, V lost 8 bases, and 5 bases had no gene match. This CDR3 reads CASGRTGPYEQYF. The DNA for the CDR3 is TGTGCCAGCGGCAGGACAGGGCCCTACGAGCAGTACTTC.

The V gene is TRBV10-2, the J gene TRBJ1-5; no clear D gene. V dropped 0 bases and J dropped 2 bases, with 11 bases sitting between them. CDR3 size: 16 residues. Germline values: CDR1 WSHSY, CDR2 SAAADI. The CDR3 nucleotides are TGCGCCAGCAGTGAGTCGATGGGGTGGGGCAATCAGCCCCAGCATTTT. It translates to CASSESMGWGNQPQHF.

J is TRBJ1-2 and V is TRBV5-1; no reliable D call. Trimming pared 0 bases from V and 8 bases from J, leaving 11 bases between. The CDR3 length is 13 residues. Germline CDR1 is SGHRS and CDR2 is YFSETQ. Written as DNA, the CDR3 is TGCGCCAGCAGCTTGGGCCAGACGGGCGGCTACACCTTC. Amino acids: CASSLGQTGGYTF.

The chain carries TRBV7-2 and TRBJ1-1; no definite D call. With 4 bases removed from V and 7 bases from J, the gap between germline ends came to 16 bases. This CDR3 has 14 residues. Germline V lookup: CDR1 SGHTA, CDR2 FQGNSA. The CDR3 sequence: CASSSHLPKREAFF. The CDR3 DNA is TGTGCCAGCAGCTCACACCTTCCGAAACGTGAAGCTTTCTTT.

V is TRBV29-1 and J is TRBJ1-1, with 7 bases lining up with TRBD1. V trimming: 7 bases; J trimming: 3 bases; junction bases outside the gene matches: 11. The germline V gene has CDR1 SQVTM and CDR2 ANQGSEA. The CDR3 contains 14 residues. The CDR3 DNA reads as TGCAGCGCCCGGACAGGACCCCTCGACACTGAAGCTTTCTTT. It encodes CSARTGPLDTEAFF.

The V call is TRBV7-9, the J call TRBJ2-5; D tentatively fits TRBD1 or TRBD2 (5 bases each). This CDR3 contains 15 residues. V was shortened by 3 bases and J by 2 bases, with 13 bases between the two germline ends. CDR1 and CDR2 from the germline V gene are SEHNR and FQNEAQ (reference sequence). The CDR3 sequence is CASSFGDLPQETQYF. The CDR3 DNA sequence: TGTGCCAGCAGCTTCGGGGACCTACCTCAAGAGACCCAGTACTTC. Using reference TRBV7-9 and TRBJ2-5 for the parts outside the CDR3, the full variable domain is DTGVSQNPRHKITKRGQNVTFRCDPISEHNRLYWYRQTLGQGPEFLTYFQNEAQLEKSRLLSDRFSAERPKGSFSTLEIQRTEQGDSAMYLCASSFGDLPQETQYFGPGTRLLVL.

This chain connects TRBV30 to TRBJ1-5; D not certain. V lost 2 bases and J lost 7, with 12 bases in between. CDR3 length equals 13 residues. The V gene's germline CDR1 is GTSNPN and CDR2 SVGIG (reference sequence). In DNA form, the CDR3 reads TGTGCCTGGAGTCTCTCCACGGGACAGCCCCAGCATTTT. Translation gives CAWSLSTGQPQHF.

The chain recombines TRBV15 with TRBJ1-1; 9 positions agree with TRBD1. In germline, CDR1 is LNHNV, CDR2 YYDKDF (reference sequence). The CDR3 extends over 18 amino acids. J was trimmed by 2 bases and V by 0 bases; bases with no gene match: 10. CDR3 sequence: CATSRDLLGTGPNTEAFF. DNA for the CDR3: TGTGCCACCAGCAGAGATTTACTAGGGACAGGGCCTAACACTGAAGCTTTCTTT.

The V gene is TRBV5-4, the J gene TRBJ2-7, with D possibly being TRBD1 (6 bases). The V end was cut by 3 bases, the J end by 2 bases, with 9 bases between. The CDR3 runs to 13 residues. CDR1 is SGHNT and CDR2 is YYREEE in the germline V gene (reference sequence). CDR3: CASSSQGTYEQYF. CDR3 nucleotides: TGTGCCAGCAGCTCACAGGGAACCTACGAGCAGTACTTC.

This chain connects TRBV2 to TRBJ1-1; 11 nucleotides agree with TRBD1. CDR1 is SNHLY and CDR2 is FYNNEI in the germline V gene. V dropped 6 bases and J dropped 11; count of bases not matched to a gene: 8. This CDR3 comprises 13 residues. In DNA form, the CDR3 reads TGTGCCAGCAGGGAGGGACAGGGGGTCAGGGCTTTCTTT. Translation: CASREGQGVRAFF. Drawing the rest from reference TRBV2 and TRBJ1-1, the complete variable domain is EPEVTQTPSHQVTQMGQEVILRCVPISNHLYFYWYRQILGQKVEFLVSFYNNEISEKSEIFDDQFSVERPDGSNFTLKIRSTKLEDSAMYFCASREGQGVRAFFGQGTRLTVV.